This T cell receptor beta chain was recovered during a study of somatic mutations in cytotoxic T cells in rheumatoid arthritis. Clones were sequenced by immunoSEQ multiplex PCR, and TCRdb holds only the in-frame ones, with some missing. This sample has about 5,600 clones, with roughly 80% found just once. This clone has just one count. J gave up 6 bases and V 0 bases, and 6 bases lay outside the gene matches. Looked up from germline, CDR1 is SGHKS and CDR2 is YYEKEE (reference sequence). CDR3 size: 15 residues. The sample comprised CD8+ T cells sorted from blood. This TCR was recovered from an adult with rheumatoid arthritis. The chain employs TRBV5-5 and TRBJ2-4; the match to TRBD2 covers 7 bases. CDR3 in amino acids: CASSLGAGLINIQYF. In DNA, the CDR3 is TGTGCCAGCAGCTTGGGGGCGGGACTAATAAACATTCAGTACTTC.